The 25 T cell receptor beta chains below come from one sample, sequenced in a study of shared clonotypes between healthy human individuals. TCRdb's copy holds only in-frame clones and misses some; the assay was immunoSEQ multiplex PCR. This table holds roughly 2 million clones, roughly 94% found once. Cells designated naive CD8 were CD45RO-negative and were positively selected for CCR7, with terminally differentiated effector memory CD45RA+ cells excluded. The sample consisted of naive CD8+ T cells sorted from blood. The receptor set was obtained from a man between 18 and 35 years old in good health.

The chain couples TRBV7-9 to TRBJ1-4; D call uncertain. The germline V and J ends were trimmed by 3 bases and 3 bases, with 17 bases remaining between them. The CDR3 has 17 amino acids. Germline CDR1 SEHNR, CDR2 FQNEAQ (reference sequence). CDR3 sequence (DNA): TGTGCCAGCAGCTTGAGTTGGGATGTTCCCTCTAATGAAAAACTGTTTTTT. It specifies CASSLSWDVPSNEKLFF.

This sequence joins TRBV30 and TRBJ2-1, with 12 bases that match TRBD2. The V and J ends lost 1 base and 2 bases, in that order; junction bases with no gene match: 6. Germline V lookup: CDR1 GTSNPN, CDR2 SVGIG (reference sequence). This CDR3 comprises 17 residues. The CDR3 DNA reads TGTGCCTGGAGTGGTTTACTAGCGGGAGGCCCCTACAATGAGCAGTTCTTC. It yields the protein CAWSGLLAGGPYNEQFF.

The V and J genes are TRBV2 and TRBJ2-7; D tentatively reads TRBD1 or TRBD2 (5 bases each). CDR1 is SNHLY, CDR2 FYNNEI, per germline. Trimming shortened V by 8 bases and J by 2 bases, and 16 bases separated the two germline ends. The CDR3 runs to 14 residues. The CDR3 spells CASGGEGSAYEQYF. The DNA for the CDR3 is TGTGCCAGCGGGGGAGAGGGGTCAGCCTACGAGCAGTACTTC. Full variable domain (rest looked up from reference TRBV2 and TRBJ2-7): EPEVTQTPSHQVTQMGQEVILRCVPISNHLYFYWYRQILGQKVEFLVSFYNNEISEKSEIFDDQFSVERPDGSNFTLKIRSTKLEDSAMYFCASGGEGSAYEQYFGPGTRLTVT.

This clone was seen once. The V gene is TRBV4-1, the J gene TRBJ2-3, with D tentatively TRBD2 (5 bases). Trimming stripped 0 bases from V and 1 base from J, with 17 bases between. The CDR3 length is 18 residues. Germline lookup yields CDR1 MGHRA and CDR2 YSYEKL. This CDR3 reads CASSQDLIQRRGTDTQYF. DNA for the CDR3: TGCGCCAGCAGCCAAGATCTTATCCAGCGGAGAGGCACAGATACGCAGTATTTT.

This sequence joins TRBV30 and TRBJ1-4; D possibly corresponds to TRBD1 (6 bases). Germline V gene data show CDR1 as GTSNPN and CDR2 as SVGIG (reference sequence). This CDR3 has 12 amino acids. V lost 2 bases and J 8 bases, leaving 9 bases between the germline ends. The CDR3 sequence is CAWSPTGEKLFF. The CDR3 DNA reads TGTGCCTGGAGTCCTACAGGGGAAAAACTGTTTTTT. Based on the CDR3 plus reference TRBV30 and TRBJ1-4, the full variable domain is SQTIHQWPATLVQPVGSPLSLECTVEGTSNPNLYWYRQAAGRGLQLLFYSVGIGQISSEVPQNLSASRPQDRQFILSSKKLLLSDSGFYLCAWSPTGEKLFFGSGTQLSVL.

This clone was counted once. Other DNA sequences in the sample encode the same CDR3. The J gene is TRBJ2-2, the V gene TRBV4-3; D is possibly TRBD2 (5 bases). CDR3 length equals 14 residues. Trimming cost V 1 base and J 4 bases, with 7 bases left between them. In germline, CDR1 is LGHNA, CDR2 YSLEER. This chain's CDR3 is CASSQGRGTGELFF. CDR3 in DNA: TGCGCCAGCAGCCAAGGACGGGGCACCGGGGAGCTGTTTTTT.

CDR3 sequence: CASSPIAGGPSYEQYF. Written as DNA, the CDR3 is TGTGCCAGCAGTCCCATAGCGGGGGGGCCCTCCTACGAGCAGTACTTC. The chain employs TRBV27 and TRBJ2-7; TRBD2 agrees at 11 bases. V was clipped by 5 bases and J by 0 bases; unmatched bases: 6. Germline-derived CDR1 and CDR2 are MNHEY and SMNVEV (reference sequence). The CDR3 extends over 16 amino acids.

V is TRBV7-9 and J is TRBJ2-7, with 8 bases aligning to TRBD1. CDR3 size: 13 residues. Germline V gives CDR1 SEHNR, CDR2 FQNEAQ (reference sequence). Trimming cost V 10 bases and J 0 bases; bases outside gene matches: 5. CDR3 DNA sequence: TGTGCCATCCGGACAGGGAGCTCCTACGAGCAGTACTTC. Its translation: CAIRTGSSYEQYF. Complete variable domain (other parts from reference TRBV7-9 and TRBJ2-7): DTGVSQNPRHKITKRGQNVTFRCDPISEHNRLYWYRQTLGQGPEFLTYFQNEAQLEKSRLLSDRFSAERPKGSFSTLEIQRTEQGDSAMYLCAIRTGSSYEQYFGPGTRLTVT.

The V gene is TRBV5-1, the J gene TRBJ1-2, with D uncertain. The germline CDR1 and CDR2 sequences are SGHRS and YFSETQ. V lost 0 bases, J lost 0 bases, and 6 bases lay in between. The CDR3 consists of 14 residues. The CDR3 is CASSLEQSNYGYTF. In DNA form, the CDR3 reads TGCGCCAGCAGCTTGGAACAGTCTAACTATGGCTACACCTTC.

CDR3 bases: TGTGCCAGCAGCTTAGTCGGACTTGAAGCTTTCTTT. Translated, it gives CASSLVGLEAFF. The gene calls are TRBV7-9 and TRBJ1-1; no clear D gene. Trimming left V 1 base short and J 7 bases short, with 7 bases between. The CDR3 extends over 12 amino acids. The germline gives CDR1 SEHNR, CDR2 FQNEAQ (reference sequence).

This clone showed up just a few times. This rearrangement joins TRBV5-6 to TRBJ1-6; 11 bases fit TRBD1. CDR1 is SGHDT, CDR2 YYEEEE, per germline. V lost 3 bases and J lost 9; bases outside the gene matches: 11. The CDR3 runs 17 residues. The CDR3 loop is CASSYGTGGGGISPLHF. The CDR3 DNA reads TGTGCCAGCAGCTACGGGACAGGGGGTGGTGGTATTTCACCCCTCCACTTT. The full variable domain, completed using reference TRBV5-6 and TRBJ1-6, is DAGVTQSPTHLIKTRGQQVTLRCSPKSGHDTVSWYQQALGQGPQFIFQYYEEEERQRGNFPDRFSGHQFPNYSSELNVNALLLGDSALYLCASSYGTGGGGISPLHFGNGTRLTVT.

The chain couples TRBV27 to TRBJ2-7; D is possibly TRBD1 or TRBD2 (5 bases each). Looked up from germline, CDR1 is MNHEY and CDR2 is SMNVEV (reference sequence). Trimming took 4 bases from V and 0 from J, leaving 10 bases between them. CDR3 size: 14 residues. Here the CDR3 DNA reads TGTGCCAGCAGTTGGGCAGGGAGCTCCTACGAGCAGTACTTC. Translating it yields CASSWAGSSYEQYF.

CDR3 in DNA: TGTGCCAGCAGTTACGAAACTAGCGCCTACAATGAGCAGTTCTTC. Translation: CASSYETSAYNEQFF. The V gene is TRBV6-6, the J gene TRBJ2-1; TRBD2 matches 7 bases. The V gene end was trimmed by 2 bases and the J gene end by 2 bases; junction bases not matched to a gene: 3. There are 15 residues in the CDR3. Germline V lookup: CDR1 MNHNY, CDR2 SVGAGI (reference sequence).

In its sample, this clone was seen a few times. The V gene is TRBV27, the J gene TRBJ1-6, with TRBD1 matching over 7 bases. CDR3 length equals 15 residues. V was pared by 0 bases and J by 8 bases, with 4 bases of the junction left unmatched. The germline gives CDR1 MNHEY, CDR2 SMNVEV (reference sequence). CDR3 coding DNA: TGTGCCAGCAGTTTATCGCCTGACAGGGATTCACCCCTCCACTTT. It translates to CASSLSPDRDSPLHF.

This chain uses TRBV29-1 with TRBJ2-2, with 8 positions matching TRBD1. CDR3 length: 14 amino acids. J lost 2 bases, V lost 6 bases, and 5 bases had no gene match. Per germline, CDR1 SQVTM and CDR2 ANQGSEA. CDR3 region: CSVMGTGNTGELFF. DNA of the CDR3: TGCAGCGTGATGGGGACAGGCAACACCGGGGAGCTGTTTTTT.

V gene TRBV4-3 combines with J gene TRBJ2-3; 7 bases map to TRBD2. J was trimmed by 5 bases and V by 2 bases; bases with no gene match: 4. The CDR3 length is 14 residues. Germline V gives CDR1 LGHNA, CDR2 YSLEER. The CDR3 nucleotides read TGCGCCAGCAGCCAACCGGGGAGGGGAGATACGCAGTATTTT. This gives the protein CASSQPGRGDTQYF.

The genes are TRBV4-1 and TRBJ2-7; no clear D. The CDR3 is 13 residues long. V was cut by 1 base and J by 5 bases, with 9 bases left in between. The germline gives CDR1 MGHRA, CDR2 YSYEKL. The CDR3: CASSQVVFHEQYF. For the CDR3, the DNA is TGCGCCAGCAGCCAAGTAGTCTTCCACGAGCAGTACTTC.

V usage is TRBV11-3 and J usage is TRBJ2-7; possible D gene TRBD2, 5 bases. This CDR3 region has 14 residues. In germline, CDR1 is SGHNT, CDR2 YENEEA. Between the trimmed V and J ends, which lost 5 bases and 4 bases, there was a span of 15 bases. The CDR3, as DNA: TGTGCCAGCAGCCCGGGGATCGGAGTGTACGAGCAGTACTTC. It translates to CASSPGIGVYEQYF. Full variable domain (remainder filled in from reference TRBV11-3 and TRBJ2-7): EAGVVQSPRYKIIEKKQPVAFWCNPISGHNTLYWYLQNLGQGPELLIRYENEEAVDDSQLPKDRFSAERLKGVDSTLKIQPAELGDSAVYLCASSPGIGVYEQYFGPGTRLTVT.

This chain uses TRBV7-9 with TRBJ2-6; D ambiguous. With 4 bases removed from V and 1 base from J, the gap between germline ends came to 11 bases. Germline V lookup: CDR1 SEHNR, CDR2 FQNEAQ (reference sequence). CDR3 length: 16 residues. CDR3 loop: CASSYSPGSGANVLTF. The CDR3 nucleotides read TGTGCCAGCAGCTATTCACCGGGTTCTGGGGCCAACGTCCTGACTTTC.

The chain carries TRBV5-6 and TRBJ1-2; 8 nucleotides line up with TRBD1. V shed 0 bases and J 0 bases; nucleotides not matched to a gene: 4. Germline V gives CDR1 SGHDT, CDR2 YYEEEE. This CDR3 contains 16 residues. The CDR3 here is CASSLGDRLTNYGYTF. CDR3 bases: TGTGCCAGCAGCTTGGGGGACAGGCTAACTAACTATGGCTACACCTTC. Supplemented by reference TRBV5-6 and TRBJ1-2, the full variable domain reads DAGVTQSPTHLIKTRGQQVTLRCSPKSGHDTVSWYQQALGQGPQFIFQYYEEEERQRGNFPDRFSGHQFPNYSSELNVNALLLGDSALYLCASSLGDRLTNYGYTFGSGTRLTVV.

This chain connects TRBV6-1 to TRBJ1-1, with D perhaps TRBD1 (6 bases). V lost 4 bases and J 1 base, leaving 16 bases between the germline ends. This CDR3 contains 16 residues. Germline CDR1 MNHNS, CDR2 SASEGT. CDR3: CASSGNGTPGNTEAFF. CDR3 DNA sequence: TGTGCCAGCAGTGGCAACGGGACACCCGGGAACACTGAAGCTTTCTTT.

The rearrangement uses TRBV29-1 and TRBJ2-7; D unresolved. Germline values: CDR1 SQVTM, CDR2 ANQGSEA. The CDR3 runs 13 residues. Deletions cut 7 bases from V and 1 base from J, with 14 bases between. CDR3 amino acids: CSGMRTESYEQYF. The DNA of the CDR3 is TGCAGCGGGATGAGGACGGAATCCTACGAGCAGTACTTC.

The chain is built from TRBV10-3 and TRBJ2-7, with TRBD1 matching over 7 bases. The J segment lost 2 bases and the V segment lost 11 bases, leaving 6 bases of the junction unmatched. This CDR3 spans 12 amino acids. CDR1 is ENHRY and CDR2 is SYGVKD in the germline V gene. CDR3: CAARTGAYEQYF. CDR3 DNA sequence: TGTGCCGCGCGGACAGGAGCCTACGAGCAGTACTTC.

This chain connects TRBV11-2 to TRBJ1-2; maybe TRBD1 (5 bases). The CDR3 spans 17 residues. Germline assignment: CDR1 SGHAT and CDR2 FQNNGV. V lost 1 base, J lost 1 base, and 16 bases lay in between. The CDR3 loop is CASSLGRTRADNYGYTF. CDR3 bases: TGTGCCAGCAGCTTAGGAAGAACCAGGGCGGATAACTATGGCTACACCTTC. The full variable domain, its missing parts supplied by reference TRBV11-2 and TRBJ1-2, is EAGVAQSPRYKIIEKRQSVAFWCNPISGHATLYWYQQILGQGPKLLIQFQNNGVVDDSQLPKDRFSAERLKGVDSTLKIQPAKLEDSAVYLCASSLGRTRADNYGYTFGSGTRLTVV.

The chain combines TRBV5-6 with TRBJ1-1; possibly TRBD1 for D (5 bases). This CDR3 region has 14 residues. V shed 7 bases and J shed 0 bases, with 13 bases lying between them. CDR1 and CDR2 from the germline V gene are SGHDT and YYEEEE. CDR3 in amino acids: CASLQGSMNTEAFF. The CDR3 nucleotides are TGTGCCAGCCTTCAGGGATCAATGAACACTGAAGCTTTCTTT.